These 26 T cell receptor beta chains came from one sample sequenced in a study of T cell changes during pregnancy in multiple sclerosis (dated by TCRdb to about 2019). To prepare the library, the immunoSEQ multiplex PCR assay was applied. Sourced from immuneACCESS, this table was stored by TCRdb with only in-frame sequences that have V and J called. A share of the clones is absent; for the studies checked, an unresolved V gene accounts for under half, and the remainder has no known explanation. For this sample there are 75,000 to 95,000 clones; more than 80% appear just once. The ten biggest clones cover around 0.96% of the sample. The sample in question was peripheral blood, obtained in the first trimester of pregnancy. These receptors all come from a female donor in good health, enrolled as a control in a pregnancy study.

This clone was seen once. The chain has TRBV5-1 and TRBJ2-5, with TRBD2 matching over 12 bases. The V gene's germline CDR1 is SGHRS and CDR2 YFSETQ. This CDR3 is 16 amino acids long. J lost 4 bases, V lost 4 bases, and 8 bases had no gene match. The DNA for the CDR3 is TGCGCCAGCAGCAGGGGACTAGCGGGCGGGCCAGAGACCCAGTACTTC. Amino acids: CASSRGLAGGPETQYF.

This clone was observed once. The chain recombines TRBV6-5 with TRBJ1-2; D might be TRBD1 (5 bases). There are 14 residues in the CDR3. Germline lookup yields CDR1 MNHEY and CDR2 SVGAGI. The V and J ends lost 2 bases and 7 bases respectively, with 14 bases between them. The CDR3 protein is CASSYGRRGLGYTF. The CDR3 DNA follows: TGTGCCAGCAGTTACGGGCGCCGGGGACTTGGCTACACCTTC.

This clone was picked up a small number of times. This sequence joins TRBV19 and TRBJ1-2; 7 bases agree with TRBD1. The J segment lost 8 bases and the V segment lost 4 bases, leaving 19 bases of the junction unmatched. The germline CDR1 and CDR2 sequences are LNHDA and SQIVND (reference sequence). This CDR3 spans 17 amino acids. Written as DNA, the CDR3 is TGTGCCAGTAGTACATCGGCCCCCGGGACAGCCGATTGGGGCTACACCTTC. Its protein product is CASSTSAPGTADWGYTF.

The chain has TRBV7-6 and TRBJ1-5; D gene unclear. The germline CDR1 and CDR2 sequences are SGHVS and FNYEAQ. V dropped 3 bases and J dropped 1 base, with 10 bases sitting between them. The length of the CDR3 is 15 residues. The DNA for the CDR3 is TGTGCCAGCAGCTTGGGCCCGCAGAGCAATCAGCCCCAGCATTTT. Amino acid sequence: CASSLGPQSNQPQHF.

CDR3 in amino acids: CASSDSITGTGTYGYTF. The DNA of the CDR3 is TGTGCCAGCAGTGACTCGATAACCGGGACAGGGACCTATGGCTACACCTTC. The chain uses TRBV6-4 and TRBJ1-2, with 9 bases that match TRBD1. With 0 bases clipped from V and 4 bases from J, the junction kept 9 bases outside the gene matches. Germline V gene data show CDR1 as MRHNA and CDR2 as SNTAGT. The length of the CDR3 is 17 residues.

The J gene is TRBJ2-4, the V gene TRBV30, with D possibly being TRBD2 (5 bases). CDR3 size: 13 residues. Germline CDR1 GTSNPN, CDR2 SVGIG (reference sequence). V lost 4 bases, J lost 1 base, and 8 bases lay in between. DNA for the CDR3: TGTGCCTGGACCGACTACGCCAAAAACATTCAGTACTTC. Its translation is CAWTDYAKNIQYF. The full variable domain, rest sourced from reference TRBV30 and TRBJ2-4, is SQTIHQWPATLVQPVGSPLSLECTVEGTSNPNLYWYRQAAGRGLQLLFYSVGIGQISSEVPQNLSASRPQDRQFILSSKKLLLSDSGFYLCAWTDYAKNIQYFGAGTRLSVL.

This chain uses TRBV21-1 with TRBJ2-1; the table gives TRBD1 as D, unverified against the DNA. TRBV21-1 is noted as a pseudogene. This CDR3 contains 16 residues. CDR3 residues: CASSKTFRDRGNEQFF. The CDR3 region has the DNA TGTGCCAGCAGCAAGACCTTCCGGGACAGAGGCAATGAGCAGTTCTTC.

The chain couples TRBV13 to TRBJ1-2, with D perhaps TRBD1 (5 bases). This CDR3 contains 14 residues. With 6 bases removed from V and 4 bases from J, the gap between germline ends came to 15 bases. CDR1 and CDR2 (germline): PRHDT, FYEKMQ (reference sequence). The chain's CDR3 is CASSLGTGVYGYTF. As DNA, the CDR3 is TGTGCCAGCAGTTTGGGAACAGGCGTCTATGGCTACACCTTC.

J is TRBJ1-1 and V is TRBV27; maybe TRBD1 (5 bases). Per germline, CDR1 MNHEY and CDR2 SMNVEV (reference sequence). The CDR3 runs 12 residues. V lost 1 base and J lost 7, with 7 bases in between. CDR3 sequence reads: CASSLLGGEAFF. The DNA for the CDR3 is TGTGCCAGCAGTTTATTGGGGGGTGAAGCTTTCTTT.

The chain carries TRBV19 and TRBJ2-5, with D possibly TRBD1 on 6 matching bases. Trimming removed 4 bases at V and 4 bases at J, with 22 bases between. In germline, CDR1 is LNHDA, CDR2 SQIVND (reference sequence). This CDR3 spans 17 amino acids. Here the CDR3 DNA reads TGTGCCAGTAGTACAGCCTACAGGGCTGAGATGGGAGAGACCCAGTACTTC. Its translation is CASSTAYRAEMGETQYF.

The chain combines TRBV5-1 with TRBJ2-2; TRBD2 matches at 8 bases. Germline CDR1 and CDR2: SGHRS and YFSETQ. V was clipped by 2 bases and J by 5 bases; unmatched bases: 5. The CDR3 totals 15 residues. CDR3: CASSLAGVPTGELFF. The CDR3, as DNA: TGCGCCAGCAGCTTAGCGGGGGTTCCGACCGGGGAGCTGTTTTTT.

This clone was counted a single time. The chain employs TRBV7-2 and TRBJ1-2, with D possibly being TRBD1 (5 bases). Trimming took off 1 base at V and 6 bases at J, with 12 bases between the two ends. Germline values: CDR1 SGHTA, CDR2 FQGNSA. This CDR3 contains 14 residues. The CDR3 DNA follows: TGTGCCAGCAGCTTAGGGTTAGGGGTTAATGGCTACACCTTC. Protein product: CASSLGLGVNGYTF.

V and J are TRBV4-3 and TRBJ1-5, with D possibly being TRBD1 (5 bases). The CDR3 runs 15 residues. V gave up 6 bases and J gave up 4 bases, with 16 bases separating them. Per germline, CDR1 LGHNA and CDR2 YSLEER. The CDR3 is CASSPGVDRNQPQHF. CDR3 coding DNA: TGCGCCAGCAGTCCTGGGGTAGACAGAAATCAGCCCCAGCATTTT.

CDR3 residues: CATSSSGAGGSTDTQYF. CDR3 nucleotide sequence: TGTGCCACCAGCAGTAGCGGGGCAGGAGGAAGTACAGATACGCAGTATTTT. The chain joins TRBV15 to TRBJ2-3; 8 nucleotides agree with TRBD2. This CDR3 is built from 17 residues. The V segment lost 3 bases and the J segment 3 bases; nucleotides outside the gene matches: 11. From germline, CDR1 is LNHNV and CDR2 YYDKDF (reference sequence).

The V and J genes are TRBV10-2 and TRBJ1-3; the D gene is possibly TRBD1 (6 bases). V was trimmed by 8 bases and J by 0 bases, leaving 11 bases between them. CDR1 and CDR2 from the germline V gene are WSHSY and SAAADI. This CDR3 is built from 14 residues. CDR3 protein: CASGRDTSGNTIYF. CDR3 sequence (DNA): TGCGCCAGCGGCCGGGACACCTCTGGAAACACCATATATTTT.

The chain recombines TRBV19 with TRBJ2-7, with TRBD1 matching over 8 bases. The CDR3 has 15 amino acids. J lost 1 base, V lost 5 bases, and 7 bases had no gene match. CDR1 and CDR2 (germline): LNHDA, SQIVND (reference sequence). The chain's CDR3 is CASSSGGGWSYEQYF. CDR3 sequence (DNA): TGTGCCAGTAGTTCAGGGGGCGGCTGGTCCTACGAGCAGTACTTC. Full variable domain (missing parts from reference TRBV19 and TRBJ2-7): DGGITQSPKYLFRKEGQNVTLSCEQNLNHDAMYWYRQDPGQGLRLIYYSQIVNDFQKGDIAEGYSVSREKKESFPLTVTSAQKNPTAFYLCASSSGGGWSYEQYFGPGTRLTVT.

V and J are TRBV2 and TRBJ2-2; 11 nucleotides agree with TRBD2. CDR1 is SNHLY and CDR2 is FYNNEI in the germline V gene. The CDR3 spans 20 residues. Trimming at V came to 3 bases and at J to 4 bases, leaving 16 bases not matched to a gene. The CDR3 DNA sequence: TGTGCCAGCAGTGATAGGGGACTAGCGGTAGTCAGAGGGGGCACCGGGGAGCTGTTTTTT. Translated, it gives CASSDRGLAVVRGGTGELFF. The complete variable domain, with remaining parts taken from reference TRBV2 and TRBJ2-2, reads EPEVTQTPSHQVTQMGQEVILRCVPISNHLYFYWYRQILGQKVEFLVSFYNNEISEKSEIFDDQFSVERPDGSNFTLKIRSTKLEDSAMYFCASSDRGLAVVRGGTGELFFGEGSRLTVL.

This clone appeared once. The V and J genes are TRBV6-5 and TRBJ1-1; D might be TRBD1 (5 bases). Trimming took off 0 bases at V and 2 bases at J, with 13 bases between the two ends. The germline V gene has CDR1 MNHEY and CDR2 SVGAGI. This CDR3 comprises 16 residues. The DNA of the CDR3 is TGTGCCAGCAGTTACTCGGGGGGTAGAAGAAACACTGAAGCTTTCTTT. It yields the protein CASSYSGGRRNTEAFF.

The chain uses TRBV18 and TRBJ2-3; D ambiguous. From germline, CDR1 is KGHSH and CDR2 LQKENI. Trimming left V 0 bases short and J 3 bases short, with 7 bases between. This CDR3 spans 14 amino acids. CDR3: CASSPPSVTDTQYF. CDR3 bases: TGTGCCAGCTCACCACCGAGCGTGACAGATACGCAGTATTTT.

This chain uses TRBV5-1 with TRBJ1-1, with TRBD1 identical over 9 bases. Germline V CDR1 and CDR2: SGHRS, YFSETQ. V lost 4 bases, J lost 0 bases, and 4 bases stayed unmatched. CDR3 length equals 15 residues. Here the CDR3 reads CASSTRQGVNTEAFF. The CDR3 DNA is TGCGCCAGCAGCACCCGACAGGGGGTGAACACTGAAGCTTTCTTT.

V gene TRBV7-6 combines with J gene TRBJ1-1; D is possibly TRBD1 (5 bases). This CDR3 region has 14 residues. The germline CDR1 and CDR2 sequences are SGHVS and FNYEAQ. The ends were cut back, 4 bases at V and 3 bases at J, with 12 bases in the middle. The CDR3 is CASSSGGVDTEAFF. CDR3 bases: TGTGCCAGCAGCTCGGGGGGGGTTGACACTGAAGCTTTCTTT.

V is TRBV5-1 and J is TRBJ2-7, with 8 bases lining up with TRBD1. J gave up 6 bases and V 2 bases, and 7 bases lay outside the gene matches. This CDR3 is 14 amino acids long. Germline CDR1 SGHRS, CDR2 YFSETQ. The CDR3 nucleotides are TGCGCCAGCAGCTTCGGGACAGGAGTCGGCGAGCAGTACTTC. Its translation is CASSFGTGVGEQYF.

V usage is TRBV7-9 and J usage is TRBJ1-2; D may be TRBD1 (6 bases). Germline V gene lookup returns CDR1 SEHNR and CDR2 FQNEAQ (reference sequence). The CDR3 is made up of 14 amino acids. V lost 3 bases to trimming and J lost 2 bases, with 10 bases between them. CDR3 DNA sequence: TGTGCCAGCAGCTTGATGACAGGAAACTATGGCTACACCTTC. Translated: CASSLMTGNYGYTF.

CDR3 region: CASSPSFGGQSNQPQHF. In nucleotides, the CDR3 is TGTGCCAGCTCACCATCATTTGGGGGACAGAGCAATCAGCCCCAGCATTTT. This sequence joins TRBV18 and TRBJ1-5, with 7 bases fitting TRBD1. Germline V gives CDR1 KGHSH, CDR2 LQKENI. This CDR3 comprises 17 residues. J was trimmed by 1 base and V by 2 bases; bases with no gene match: 8.

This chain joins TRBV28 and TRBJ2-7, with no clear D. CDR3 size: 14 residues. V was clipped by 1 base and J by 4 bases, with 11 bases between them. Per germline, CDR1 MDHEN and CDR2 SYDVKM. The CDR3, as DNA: TGTGCCAGCAGTTTATACGGTAAAGCGTACGAGCAGTACTTC. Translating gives CASSLYGKAYEQYF.

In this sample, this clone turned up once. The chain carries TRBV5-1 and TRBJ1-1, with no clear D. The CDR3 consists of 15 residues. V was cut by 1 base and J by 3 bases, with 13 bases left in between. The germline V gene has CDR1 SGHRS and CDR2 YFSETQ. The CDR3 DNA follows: TGCGCCAGCAGCTTGAGTTCGCGGGGAGACACTGAAGCTTTCTTT. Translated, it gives CASSLSSRGDTEAFF.